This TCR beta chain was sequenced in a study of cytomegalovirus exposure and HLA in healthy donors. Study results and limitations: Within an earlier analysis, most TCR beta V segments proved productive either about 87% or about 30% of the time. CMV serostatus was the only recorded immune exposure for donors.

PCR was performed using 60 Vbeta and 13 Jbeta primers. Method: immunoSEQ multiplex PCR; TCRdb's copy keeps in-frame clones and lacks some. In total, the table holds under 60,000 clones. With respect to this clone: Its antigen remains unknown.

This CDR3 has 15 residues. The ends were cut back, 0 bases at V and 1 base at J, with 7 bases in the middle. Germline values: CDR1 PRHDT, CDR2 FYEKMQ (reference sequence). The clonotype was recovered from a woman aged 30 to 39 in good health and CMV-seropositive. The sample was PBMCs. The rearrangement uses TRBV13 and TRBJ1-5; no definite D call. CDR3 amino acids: CASSLGRQSNQPQHF. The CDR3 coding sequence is TGTGCCAGCAGCTTAGGGAGGCAGAGCAATCAGCCCCAGCATTTT.